The present entry profiles one TCR beta chain with its context. Amplification used 60 Vbeta primers and 13 Jbeta primers. Repertoires were generated with immunoSEQ multiplex PCR, while TCRdb's copy carries only in-frame clones and drops some. The sample lists about 140,000 clones, around 73% occurring once. The CDR3 is made up of 15 amino acids. Germline V lookup: CDR1 MNHEY, CDR2 SVGAGI. Deletions cut 6 bases from V and 3 bases from J, with 14 bases between. These data originate in a study of cytomegalovirus exposure and HLA in healthy donors. The sequence was obtained from a female donor in good health and CMV-seronegative. Sample: PBMCs. The genes are TRBV6-5 and TRBJ1-4, with TRBD1 as a possible D gene (6 bases). CDR3 coding DNA: TGTGCCAGCAGATCTGGGACATCGGCTAATGAAAAACTGTTTTTT. Its protein product is CASRSGTSANEKLFF.